The 17 T cell receptor beta chains reported below all come from one sample, sequenced in a study of lymphopenia after photon versus proton radiotherapy. Sequenced by immunoSEQ multiplex PCR; TCRdb stores in-frame clones only, minus some. The sample has 30,000 or so clones; approximately 86% are singletons. The starting material was peripheral blood, obtained from a patient treated with proton-based radiotherapy. The source of these receptors is a woman in her fifties or sixties with cholangiocarcinoma. Some clones in this sample may be carry-over from other donors' samples.

This clone was seen more than once but under ten times. The chain has TRBV4-1 and TRBJ1-3; 7 nucleotides agree with TRBD1. The V gene's germline CDR1 is MGHRA and CDR2 YSYEKL. The CDR3 has 16 amino acids. After removal of 0 bases from V and 3 bases from J, the junction contained 5 bases not matched to a gene. The CDR3: CASSQDTDRVGNTIYF. DNA for the CDR3: TGCGCCAGCAGCCAAGATACCGACAGGGTTGGAAACACCATATATTTT.

The chain has TRBV15 and TRBJ1-1; D not certain. Germline V CDR1 and CDR2: LNHNV, YYDKDF (reference sequence). The V and J ends lost 3 bases and 0 bases respectively, with 14 bases between them. This CDR3 is 16 amino acids long. In DNA, the CDR3 is TGTGCCACCAGCAGGCGATGGGCCATTATGAACACTGAAGCTTTCTTT. This encodes CATSRRWAIMNTEAFF.

This chain joins TRBV20-1 and TRBJ1-4; D call uncertain. CDR3 length: 11 residues. Germline CDR1 DFQATT, CDR2 SNEGSKA (reference sequence). Deletions cut 6 bases from V and 12 bases from J, with 14 bases between. The CDR3 bases are TGCAGTGCCAGTCTGGAAGTGGAACTGTTTTTT. Translating it yields CSASLEVELFF.

This chain uses TRBV7-2 with TRBJ2-7, with a possible D match to TRBD1 (5 bases). This CDR3 is built from 16 residues. CDR1 and CDR2 from the germline V gene are SGHTA and FQGNSA. V was pared by 0 bases and J by 2 bases, with 14 bases between. CDR3 coding DNA: TGTGCCAGCAGCTTAGCGCTAAGGACAAATCCCTACGAGCAGTACTTC. Its protein product is CASSLALRTNPYEQYF.

This sequence joins TRBV7-8 and TRBJ2-4; tentatively, D is TRBD1 (6 bases). The closer fit of TRBJ2-7 to the DNA end suggests the J call may be wrong. Germline CDR1 SGHVS, CDR2 FQNEAQ. The CDR3 has 15 amino acids. CDR3 sequence reads: CASSLVSGATYEQYF. CDR3 bases: TGTGCCAGCAGCTTAGTGTCAGGGGCAACCTACGAGCAGTACTTC.

The V and J genes are TRBV5-6 and TRBJ1-2, with a tentative D call TRBD1 (6 bases). There are 16 residues in the CDR3. V lost 0 bases, J lost 8 bases, and 20 bases lay in between. Germline V lookup: CDR1 SGHDT, CDR2 YYEEEE. CDR3: CASSLAGGGGLGGYTF. DNA for the CDR3: TGTGCCAGCAGCTTGGCCGGCGGAGGGGGTCTCGGAGGCTACACCTTC.

V and J are TRBV28 and TRBJ1-4; 7 bases agree with TRBD1. V dropped 2 bases and J dropped 2; count of bases not matched to a gene: 2. This CDR3 spans 15 amino acids. Germline V gene sequence: CDR1 MDHEN, CDR2 SYDVKM. DNA of the CDR3: TGTGCCAGCAGTTTACCACAGGGGACTAATGAAAAACTGTTTTTT. It translates to CASSLPQGTNEKLFF.

The V call is TRBV19, the J call TRBJ1-3; TRBD1 aligns across 8 bases. Germline assignment: CDR1 LNHDA and CDR2 SQIVND (reference sequence). Trimming removed 7 bases from V and 0 bases from J; junction bases left unmatched: 8. This CDR3 has 16 amino acids. This CDR3 is CASTKRTGRSGNTIYF. The CDR3 DNA reads TGTGCCAGTACAAAAAGGACAGGGCGCTCTGGAAACACCATATATTTT.

This chain joins TRBV29-1 and TRBJ2-3, with D perhaps TRBD1 (6 bases). The V end lost 4 bases, the J end lost 8 bases, and 19 bases lay between the germline ends. The germline CDR1 and CDR2 sequences are SQVTM and ANQGSEA. The CDR3 contains 14 residues. The CDR3 region has the DNA TGCAGCGTTGTCCGTCCCAGGGGCGAGGCTACGCAGTATTTT. Its translation: CSVVRPRGEATQYF.

This clone appeared a single time. The V gene is TRBV20-1, the J gene TRBJ1-1; D is uncertain. Trimming stripped 4 bases from V and 4 bases from J, with 7 bases between. The CDR3 contains 11 residues. Germline CDR1 reads DFQATT; CDR2 reads SNEGSKA (reference sequence). CDR3 sequence (DNA): TGCAGTGCTACGAGCCCCACTGAAGCTTTCTTT. As protein: CSATSPTEAFF.

About this clone itself: At one boundary the junction diverges from the germline segment, which might be a read error. This CDR3 reads CASSYKPGTGPINYGYTF. In nucleotides, the CDR3 is TGTGCTAGCAGCTACAAACCAGGAACGGGACCGATCAACTATGGCTACACCTTC. J is TRBJ1-2 and V is TRBV7-7, with D possibly being TRBD1 (5 bases). This CDR3 region has 18 residues. Germline CDR1 reads SSHAT; CDR2 reads FNYEAQ (reference sequence).

The chain combines TRBV27 with TRBJ2-6; D gene unclear. Deletions cut 2 bases from V and 2 bases from J, with 10 bases between. CDR1 is MNHEY, CDR2 SMNVEV, per germline (reference sequence). The CDR3 contains 16 residues. CDR3 sequence (DNA): TGTGCCAGCAGTTTAAAAGGCGGTGCTGGGGCCAACGTCCTGACTTTC. It codes for CASSLKGGAGANVLTF.

CDR3 loop: CASSERDGLGYTF. The DNA of the CDR3 is TGTGCCAGCAGTGAAAGGGACGGACTCGGCTACACCTTC. V gene TRBV6-1 combines with J gene TRBJ1-2; possibly TRBD1 for D (5 bases). The CDR3 extends over 13 amino acids. Trimming pared 2 bases from V and 8 bases from J, leaving 12 bases between. Germline lookup yields CDR1 MNHNS and CDR2 SASEGT.

The chain combines TRBV11-2 with TRBJ1-2, with D unresolved. The germline CDR1 and CDR2 sequences are SGHAT and FQNNGV. CDR3 length: 14 residues. Trimming took 1 base from V and 4 from J, leaving 10 bases between them. CDR3 sequence reads: CASSLASVGYGYTF. The CDR3, as DNA: TGTGCCAGCAGCTTAGCCAGCGTCGGCTATGGCTACACCTTC.

The rearrangement uses TRBV5-1 and TRBJ2-1, with TRBD2 matching 8 bases. Germline V CDR1 and CDR2: SGHRS, YFSETQ. V was pared by 4 bases and J by 4 bases, with 10 bases of the junction left unmatched. The length of the CDR3 is 16 residues. DNA for the CDR3: TGCGCCAGCAGCCCCGGGACTAGTGATCGGTACAATGAGCAGTTCTTC. Translated, it gives CASSPGTSDRYNEQFF.

The V and J genes are TRBV19 and TRBJ1-5; D possibly corresponds to TRBD1 (5 bases). The CDR3 length is 16 residues. Germline V gene lookup returns CDR1 LNHDA and CDR2 SQIVND (reference sequence). V lost 6 bases and J 4 bases, leaving 19 bases between the germline ends. CDR3 nucleotides: TGTGCCAGTAGCCCTCCCGGTGGCTGGGGGAATCAGCCCCAGCATTTT. This sequence encodes CASSPPGGWGNQPQHF. The full variable domain, in which reference TRBV19 and TRBJ1-5 provide the parts outside the CDR3, is DGGITQSPKYLFRKEGQNVTLSCEQNLNHDAMYWYRQDPGQGLRLIYYSQIVNDFQKGDIAEGYSVSREKKESFPLTVTSAQKNPTAFYLCASSPPGGWGNQPQHFGDGTRLSIL.

V usage is TRBV6-6 and J usage is TRBJ1-5; D is perhaps TRBD1 (6 bases). The germline V and J ends were trimmed by 6 bases and 4 bases, with 10 bases remaining between them. CDR1 and CDR2 from the germline V gene are MNHNY and SVGAGI (reference sequence). The CDR3 length is 13 residues. The CDR3 protein is CASRTGQNQPQHF. CDR3 in DNA: TGTGCCAGCAGAACCGGACAGAATCAGCCCCAGCATTTT.